This T cell receptor beta chain was recorded in a study of PD-L1 blockade in urothelial cancer. Sequenced by immunoSEQ multiplex PCR; TCRdb stores in-frame clones only, minus some. The profile covers tens of thousands of clones, with 90% appearing a single time and 7.5% to 10% taken by the ten largest. V shed 2 bases and J shed 0 bases, with 8 bases lying between them. The CDR3 spans 15 residues. The germline CDR1 and CDR2 sequences are MNHEY and SMNVEV (reference sequence). The chain combines TRBV27 with TRBJ2-1; no clear D. This TCR was sampled from a man in his sixties with urothelial cancer. This material consisted of PBMCs, taken around atezolizumab (anti-PD-L1) treatment. The CDR3 sequence is CASSLPRSSYNEQFF. CDR3 sequence (DNA): TGTGCCAGCAGTTTACCTAGATCCTCCTACAATGAGCAGTTCTTC.